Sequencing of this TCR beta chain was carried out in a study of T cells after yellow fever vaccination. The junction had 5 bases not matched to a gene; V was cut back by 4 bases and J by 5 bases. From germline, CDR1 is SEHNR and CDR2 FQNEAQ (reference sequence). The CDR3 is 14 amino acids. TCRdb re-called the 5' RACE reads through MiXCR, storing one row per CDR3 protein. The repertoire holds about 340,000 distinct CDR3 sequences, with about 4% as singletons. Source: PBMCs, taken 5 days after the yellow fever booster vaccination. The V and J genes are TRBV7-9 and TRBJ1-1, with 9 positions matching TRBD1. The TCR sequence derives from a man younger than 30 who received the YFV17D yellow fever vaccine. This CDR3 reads CASSWTGEGTEAFF. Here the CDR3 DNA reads TGTGCCAGCAGCTGGACAGGGGAGGGGACTGAAGCTTTCTTT. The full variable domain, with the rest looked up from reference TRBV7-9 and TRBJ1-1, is DTGVSQNPRHKITKRGQNVTFRCDPISEHNRLYWYRQTLGQGPEFLTYFQNEAQLEKSRLLSDRFSAERPKGSFSTLEIQRTEQGDSAMYLCASSWTGEGTEAFFGQGTRLTVV.